This TCR beta chain was retrieved from a study of T cell changes during pregnancy in multiple sclerosis (dated by TCRdb to between 2018 and 2020). Regarding the complete study: Changes in the T cell repertoire over the course of pregnancy were examined in this study in women with multiple sclerosis.

A word on this clone: There is no known antigen for this receptor. Per-base qualities were not stored, and no clone one base away is much larger.

The germline ends are 15 bases apart after V is trimmed by 4 bases and J by 8 bases. The CDR1 and CDR2 encoded by the germline V gene are SGHRS and YFSETQ. Counted from cysteine to phenylalanine, this CDR3 has 14 amino acids. Only CDR3 DNA remains: 42 bases, in frame from the first base. Library construction relied on the immunoSEQ multiplex PCR assay. In its TCRdb copy, this immuneACCESS table keeps in-frame sequences only and misses some clones. Where compared with another copy, unresolved V genes explain less than half of these, and the others have no known cause. The sample table contains roughly 80,000 clones; only one count was recorded for 89% of them. The top ten clonotypes cover 1.9% of the sample.

The material was peripheral blood, obtained before pregnancy. Rearrangement joined TRBV5-1 to TRBJ1-4; D gene: possibly TRBD1, on 6 matching bases. This sequence was found in a female donor with multiple sclerosis, enrolled in a pregnancy study. The sequenced DNA is TGCGCCAGCAGCCTTCGGACAGTAAAAGAAAAACTGTTTTTT. Its protein product is CASSLRTVKEKLFF.